This is a list of T cell receptor beta chains from one sample in a study of T cell responses to AZD1222 COVID-19 vaccine. The data were produced by immunoSEQ multiplex PCR, yet TCRdb's version contains in-frame clones alone and is incomplete. The sample yields under 100,000 clones, roughly 94% seen once. The starting material was peripheral blood, obtained on day 0 of MenACWY control vaccination. The receptors stem from an adult in good health. CDR3s include the opening cysteine and the closing phenylalanine or tryptophan. The D gene is left open where the match is weak. Clone size appears in some rows only: once, few, many, or a class for an expanded clone.

CDR3aa: CASSDRVSYEQYF
CDR3nt: TGTGCCAGCTCCGACAGGGTTTCCTACGAGCAGTACTTC
j_gene: TRBJ2-7
abundance: NA
len: 13
v_gene: TRBV18
d_gene: TRBD1

CDR3aa: CASSEDLSGSDTQYF
CDR3nt: TGTGCCAGCAGTGAGGACCTCTCAGGGAGTGATACGCAGTATTTT
j_gene: TRBJ2-3
abundance: NA
len: 15
v_gene: TRBV2
d_gene: NA

CDR3aa: CASSQWPVDNTGELFF
CDR3nt: TGTGCCAGCAGCCAATGGCCCGTCGATAACACCGGGGAGCTGTTTTTT
j_gene: TRBJ2-2
abundance: NA
len: 16
v_gene: TRBV3-1/TRBV3-2
d_gene: NA

CDR3aa: CASSISSLSGQPQHF
CDR3nt: TGTGCCAGTAGTATATCTTCCCTTAGCGGTCAGCCCCAGCATTTT
j_gene: TRBJ1-5
abundance: NA
len: 15
v_gene: TRBV19
d_gene: NA

CDR3aa: CASSISGGLGLSNQPQHF
CDR3nt: TGTGCCAGTAGTATCTCCGGGGGCCTAGGGCTGAGCAATCAGCCCCAGCATTTT
j_gene: TRBJ1-5
abundance: NA
len: 18
v_gene: TRBV19
d_gene: NA

CDR3aa: CARSPQTVPGCEAFF
CDR3nt: TGTGCCAGAAGCCCCCAGACAGTCCCAGGATGTGAAGCTTTCTTT
j_gene: TRBJ1-1
abundance: NA
len: 15
v_gene: TRBV5-3
d_gene: NA

CDR3aa: CASSIGAANTEAFF
CDR3nt: TGTGCCAGCAGCATTGGGGCCGCGAACACTGAAGCTTTCTTT
j_gene: TRBJ1-1
abundance: NA
len: 14
v_gene: TRBV5-5
d_gene: NA

CDR3aa: CATSDRQGARDTQYF
CDR3nt: TGTGCCACCAGTGATCGCCAGGGGGCCAGGGATACGCAGTATTTT
j_gene: TRBJ2-3
abundance: once
len: 15
v_gene: TRBV24-1
d_gene: TRBD1

CDR3aa: CASSGGIPPQETQYF
CDR3nt: TGCGCCAGCAGCGGGGGGATACCCCCCCAAGAGACCCAGTACTTC
j_gene: TRBJ2-5
abundance: NA
len: 15
v_gene: TRBV5-1
d_gene: NA

CDR3aa: CASSQVREKYNEQFF
CDR3nt: TGCGCCAGCAGCCAAGTCAGGGAAAAATACAATGAGCAGTTCTTC
j_gene: TRBJ2-1
abundance: NA
len: 15
v_gene: TRBV4-1
d_gene: NA

CDR3aa: CASSEAVGASGNTIYF
CDR3nt: TGTGCCAGCAGTGAAGCTGTGGGGGCTTCTGGAAACACCATATATTTT
j_gene: TRBJ1-3
abundance: NA
len: 16
v_gene: TRBV6-1
d_gene: NA

CDR3aa: CASSQRRDRQGGTQWHGYTF
CDR3nt: TGTGCCAGCAGTCAAAGAAGGGACCGACAGGGGGGGACCCAGTGGCATGGCTACACCTTC
j_gene: TRBJ1-2
abundance: NA
len: 20
v_gene: TRBV21-1
d_gene: NA

CDR3aa: CASSLGGMNTGELFF
CDR3nt: TGTGCCAGCAGTTTAGGTGGGATGAACACCGGGGAGCTGTTTTTT
j_gene: TRBJ2-2
abundance: NA
len: 15
v_gene: TRBV28
d_gene: NA

CDR3aa: CASSPTLTGELFF
CDR3nt: TGTGCCAGCAGCCCGACGTTAACCGGGGAGCTGTTTTTT
j_gene: TRBJ2-2
abundance: NA
len: 13
v_gene: TRBV11-1
d_gene: NA

CDR3aa: CASSLGDANEKLFF
CDR3nt: TGCGCCAGCAGCTTGGGGGACGCTAATGAAAAACTGTTTTTT
j_gene: TRBJ1-4
abundance: NA
len: 14
v_gene: TRBV5-1
d_gene: NA

CDR3aa: CASSMIASGTDEQFF
CDR3nt: TGTGCCAGTAGTATGATCGCTAGCGGGACGGATGAGCAGTTCTTC
j_gene: TRBJ2-1
abundance: NA
len: 15
v_gene: TRBV19
d_gene: TRBD2

CDR3aa: CASSSSPPSRYSYNEQFF
CDR3nt: TGTGCCAGCAGTTCCTCCCCGCCTTCTAGGTATTCCTACAATGAGCAGTTCTTC
j_gene: TRBJ2-1
abundance: NA
len: 18
v_gene: TRBV6-2/TRBV6-3
d_gene: NA

CDR3aa: CASSVSTSSTDTQYF
CDR3nt: TGTGCCAGCAGTGTTTCGACTTCAAGCACAGATACGCAGTATTTT
j_gene: TRBJ2-3
abundance: NA
len: 15
v_gene: TRBV2
d_gene: NA

CDR3aa: CASSRENNSPLHF
CDR3nt: TGTGCCAGCAGCAGGGAGAATAATTCACCCCTCCACTTT
j_gene: TRBJ1-6
abundance: NA
len: 13
v_gene: TRBV21-1
d_gene: NA

CDR3aa: CASSVGGAGDTQYF
CDR3nt: TGTGCCAGCAGCGTCGGGGGGGCCGGAGATACGCAGTATTTT
j_gene: TRBJ2-3
abundance: NA
len: 14
v_gene: TRBV9
d_gene: TRBD2

CDR3aa: CASSPDRVAIEQFF
CDR3nt: TGTGCCAGCTCCCCGGACAGGGTCGCGATTGAGCAGTTCTTC
j_gene: TRBJ2-1
abundance: NA
len: 14
v_gene: TRBV18
d_gene: TRBD1

CDR3aa: CASSLSSGGGETQYF
CDR3nt: TGTGCCAGCAGCTTATCGTCCGGGGGCGGGGAGACCCAGTACTTC
j_gene: TRBJ2-5
abundance: NA
len: 15
v_gene: TRBV7-3
d_gene: NA

CDR3aa: CASSSTPGGETQYF
CDR3nt: TGTGCCAGCAGCTCCACGCCGGGGGGTGAGACCCAGTACTTC
j_gene: TRBJ2-5
abundance: NA
len: 14
v_gene: TRBV7-3
d_gene: TRBD2

CDR3aa: CASSISVNEKLFF
CDR3nt: TGTGCCAGTAGTATCTCTGTTAATGAAAAACTGTTTTTT
j_gene: TRBJ1-4
abundance: NA
len: 13
v_gene: TRBV19
d_gene: NA

CDR3aa: CATSGLDYGYTF
CDR3nt: TGTGCCACCTCGGGGCTGGACTATGGCTACACCTTC
j_gene: TRBJ1-2
abundance: NA
len: 12
v_gene: TRBV28
d_gene: NA

CDR3aa: CASSLEATRSPYEQYF
CDR3nt: TGTGCCAGCAGCTTAGAGGCGACTAGATCCCCCTACGAGCAGTACTTC
j_gene: TRBJ2-7
abundance: once
len: 16
v_gene: TRBV7-2
d_gene: NA

CDR3aa: CASSLDRKETQYF
CDR3nt: TGTGCCAGCAGCTTGGATAGGAAGGAGACCCAGTACTTC
j_gene: TRBJ2-5
abundance: NA
len: 13
v_gene: TRBV5-6
d_gene: NA

CDR3aa: CASSLSTVGADGYTF
CDR3nt: TGTGCCAGCAGTTTATCCACAGTGGGGGCCGATGGCTACACCTTC
j_gene: TRBJ1-2
abundance: once
len: 15
v_gene: TRBV28
d_gene: NA

CDR3aa: CASSLGDYSYEQYF
CDR3nt: TGTGCCAGCAGCTTAGGGGACTACTCCTACGAGCAGTACTTC
j_gene: TRBJ2-7
abundance: NA
len: 14
v_gene: TRBV7-6
d_gene: TRBD2

CDR3aa: CASRRGGTSQETQYF
CDR3nt: TGTGCCAGCAGACGCGGAGGGACCTCACAAGAGACCCAGTACTTC
j_gene: TRBJ2-5
abundance: NA
len: 15
v_gene: TRBV28
d_gene: NA

CDR3aa: CASGLRQGYGYTF
CDR3nt: TGTGCTAGTGGTTTGAGACAGGGCTATGGCTACACCTTC
j_gene: TRBJ1-2
abundance: NA
len: 13
v_gene: TRBV12-5
d_gene: TRBD1

CDR3aa: CATSRDPGATNEKLFF
CDR3nt: TGTGCCACCAGCAGAGATCCCGGAGCAACTAATGAAAAACTGTTTTTT
j_gene: TRBJ1-4
abundance: NA
len: 16
v_gene: TRBV15
d_gene: NA

CDR3aa: CASSQDEGLAGSGELFF
CDR3nt: TGTGCCAGCAGCCAAGATGAAGGACTAGCGGGGTCCGGGGAGCTGTTTTTT
j_gene: TRBJ2-2
abundance: NA
len: 17
v_gene: TRBV3-1/TRBV3-2
d_gene: TRBD2

CDR3aa: CASSFVGSNTEAFF
CDR3nt: TGTGCCAGCAGCTTTGTGGGGTCGAACACTGAAGCTTTCTTT
j_gene: TRBJ1-1
abundance: NA
len: 14
v_gene: TRBV7-2
d_gene: NA

CDR3aa: CASSMVGTPTDTQHF
CDR3nt: TGTGCCAGTAGTATGGTCGGAACCCCCACAGATACGCAGCATTTT
j_gene: TRBJ1-5
abundance: once
len: 15
v_gene: TRBV19
d_gene: NA

CDR3aa: CASSYASLSSTDTQYF
CDR3nt: TGTGCCAGCAGTTACGCTTCTCTATCTAGCACAGATACGCAGTATTTT
j_gene: TRBJ2-3
abundance: NA
len: 16
v_gene: TRBV2
d_gene: NA

CDR3aa: CATSRDTIRAQPQHF
CDR3nt: TGTGCCACCAGCAGAGATACCATCAGGGCGCAGCCCCAGCATTTT
j_gene: TRBJ1-5
abundance: NA
len: 15
v_gene: TRBV15
d_gene: NA

CDR3aa: CASTTSRGGNNEQFF
CDR3nt: TGTGCCAGCACCACATCTAGAGGGGGAAACAATGAGCAGTTCTTC
j_gene: TRBJ2-1
abundance: NA
len: 15
v_gene: TRBV6-5
d_gene: NA

CDR3aa: CASRRQETQYF
CDR3nt: TGTGCCAGCAGGCGCCAAGAGACCCAGTACTTC
j_gene: TRBJ2-5
abundance: few
len: 11
v_gene: TRBV6-5
d_gene: NA

CDR3aa: CATKGPGANTEAFF
CDR3nt: TGTGCCACCAAAGGGCCGGGTGCGAACACTGAAGCTTTCTTT
j_gene: TRBJ1-1
abundance: once
len: 14
v_gene: TRBV24-1
d_gene: NA

CDR3aa: CASSPSGGDQPQHF
CDR3nt: TGTGCCAGCAGTCCATCAGGGGGCGATCAGCCCCAGCATTTT
j_gene: TRBJ1-5
abundance: NA
len: 14
v_gene: TRBV2
d_gene: TRBD1

CDR3aa: CASSPRGGVAFF
CDR3nt: TGTGCCAGCAGCCCGAGGGGCGGGGTGGCTTTCTTT
j_gene: TRBJ1-1
abundance: NA
len: 12
v_gene: TRBV7-2
d_gene: NA

CDR3aa: CASNTGLNTEAFF
CDR3nt: TGTGCCAGCAACACAGGATTGAACACTGAAGCTTTCTTT
j_gene: TRBJ1-1
abundance: NA
len: 13
v_gene: TRBV2
d_gene: NA

CDR3aa: CATSDFPGQGAKILWGTEAFF
CDR3nt: TGTGCCACCAGTGATTTCCCGGGACAGGGGGCTAAAATCTTATGGGGCACTGAAGCTTTCTTT
j_gene: TRBJ1-1
abundance: once
len: 21
v_gene: TRBV24-1
d_gene: TRBD1

CDR3aa: CASSQEASGWNNEQFF
CDR3nt: TGTGCCAGCAGCCAAGAAGCTAGCGGGTGGAACAATGAGCAGTTCTTC
j_gene: TRBJ2-1
abundance: NA
len: 16
v_gene: TRBV3-1/TRBV3-2
d_gene: TRBD2

CDR3aa: CASSGIGMHPSYEQYF
CDR3nt: TGTGCCAGCAGTGGCATAGGGATGCACCCCTCCTACGAGCAGTACTTC
j_gene: TRBJ2-7
abundance: NA
len: 16
v_gene: TRBV6-2/TRBV6-3
d_gene: NA

CDR3aa: CASSYSRLPMTPLHF
CDR3nt: TGTGCCAGCAGTTACTCGAGACTCCCCATGACACCCCTCCACTTT
j_gene: TRBJ1-6
abundance: NA
len: 15
v_gene: TRBV6-5
d_gene: NA